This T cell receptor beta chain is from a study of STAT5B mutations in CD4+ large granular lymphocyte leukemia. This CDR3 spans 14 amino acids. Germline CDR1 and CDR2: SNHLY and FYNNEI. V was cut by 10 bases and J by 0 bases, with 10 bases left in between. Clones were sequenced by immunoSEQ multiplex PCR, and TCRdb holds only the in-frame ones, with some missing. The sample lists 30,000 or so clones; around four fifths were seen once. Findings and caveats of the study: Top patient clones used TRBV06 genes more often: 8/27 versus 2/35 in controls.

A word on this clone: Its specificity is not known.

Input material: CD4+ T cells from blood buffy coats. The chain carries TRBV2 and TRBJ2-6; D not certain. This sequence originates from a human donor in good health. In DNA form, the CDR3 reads TGTGCCACAGGACCGAACTCTGGGGCCAACGTCCTGACTTTC. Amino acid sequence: CATGPNSGANVLTF.